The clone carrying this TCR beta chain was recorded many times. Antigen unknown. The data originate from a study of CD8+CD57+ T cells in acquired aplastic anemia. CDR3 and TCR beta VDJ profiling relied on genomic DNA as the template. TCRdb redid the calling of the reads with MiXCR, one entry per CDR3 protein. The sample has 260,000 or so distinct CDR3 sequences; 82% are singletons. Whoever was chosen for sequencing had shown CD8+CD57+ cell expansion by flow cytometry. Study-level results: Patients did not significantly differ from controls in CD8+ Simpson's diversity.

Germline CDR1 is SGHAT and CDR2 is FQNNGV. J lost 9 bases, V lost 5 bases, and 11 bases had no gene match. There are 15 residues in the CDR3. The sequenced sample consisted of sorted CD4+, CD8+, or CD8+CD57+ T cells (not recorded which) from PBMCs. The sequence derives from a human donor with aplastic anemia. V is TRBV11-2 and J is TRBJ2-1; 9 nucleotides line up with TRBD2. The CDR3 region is CASSPVGSGSSEQFF. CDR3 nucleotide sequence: TGTGCCAGCAGCCCCGTGGGTAGCGGGAGCAGTGAGCAGTTCTTC.